The subject of this entry is one TCR beta chain. The target antigen is unknown. The record originates from a study of shared clonotypes between healthy human individuals. Findings and caveats of the study: Only blood was sampled; tissue repertoires likely differ.

Donation came from healthy HIV-negative adults that had no recent acute infections or vaccinations. Germline V gene sequence: CDR1 SGHRS, CDR2 YFSETQ. With 4 bases clipped from V and 5 bases from J, the junction kept 12 bases outside the gene matches. The CDR3 is 15 amino acids. Assay: immunoSEQ multiplex PCR; the TCRdb copy retains only in-frame clones and omits some. The sample has 2,500,000 or so clones, around nine tenths seen once. V is TRBV5-1 and J is TRBJ2-7; 7 nucleotides line up with TRBD2. Sequenced: naive CD4+ T cells sorted from blood. As for subset: CD45RA+ positively selected. The receptor comes from a man between 18 and 29 years old in good health. CDR3 coding DNA: TGCGCCAGCAGCCCTCTCGCCCGGGGGGTGCACGAGCAGTACTTC. Protein: CASSPLARGVHEQYF.